This TCR beta chain appears in the sequencing data of a study of graft-versus-host responses after intestinal transplantation. On the study more broadly: Following induction with anti-thymocyte globulin, all recipients were given tacrolimus and steroids for around three years. Study-level findings and limits: Those patients showing graft-donor T cell macrochimerism displayed high graft-versus-host to host-versus-graft clonal ratios in allografts. GvH clones appeared in recipient marrow, some first in ileum or blood. Early post-transplant HvG declines tracked with peak circulating GvH clone levels.

This table comes from immunoSEQ multiplex PCR, and its TCRdb copy is limited to in-frame clones, with some not included. Altogether more than 90,000 clones are present, 85% to 95% being singletons, with the ten largest covering around 1%. Losses at the gene ends were 1 base for V and 5 bases for J; bases not matched to a gene: 11. This CDR3 region has 16 residues. Looked up from germline, CDR1 is SGDLS and CDR2 is YYNGEE. As regards this clone: The antigen is undetermined.

The TCR was taken from a human donor who was the organ donor for an intestinal transplant. The V and J genes are TRBV9 and TRBJ2-5; 7 nucleotides match TRBD1. Sequencing used unstimulated CD8+ T cells sorted from spleen or lymph node cells, obtained before transplant. The CDR3 sequence: CASSVYPGGGDETQYF. CDR3 bases: TGTGCCAGCAGCGTATACCCAGGGGGTGGAGACGAGACCCAGTACTTC.